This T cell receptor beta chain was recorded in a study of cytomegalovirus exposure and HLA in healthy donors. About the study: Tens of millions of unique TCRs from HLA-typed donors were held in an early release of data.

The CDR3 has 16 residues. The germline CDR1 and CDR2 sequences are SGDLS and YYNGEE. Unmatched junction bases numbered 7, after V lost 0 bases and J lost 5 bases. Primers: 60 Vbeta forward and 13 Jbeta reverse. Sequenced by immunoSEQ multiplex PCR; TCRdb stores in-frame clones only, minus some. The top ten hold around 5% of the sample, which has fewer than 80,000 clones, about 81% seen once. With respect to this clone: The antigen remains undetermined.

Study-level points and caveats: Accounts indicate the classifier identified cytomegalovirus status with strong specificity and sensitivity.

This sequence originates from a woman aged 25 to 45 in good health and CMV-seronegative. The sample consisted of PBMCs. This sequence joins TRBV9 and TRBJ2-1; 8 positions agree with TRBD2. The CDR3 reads CASSVGAAGVNNEQFF. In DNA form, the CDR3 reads TGTGCCAGCAGCGTAGGGGCAGCGGGAGTGAACAATGAGCAGTTCTTC.